A selection of T cell receptor beta chains follows, all from one sample in a study of T cell responses to AZD1222 COVID-19 vaccine. Assay: immunoSEQ multiplex PCR; the TCRdb copy retains only in-frame clones and omits some. The sample gives about 130,000 clones, about 89% of which show up once; over 9% is in the top ten. The sample was peripheral blood, taken 28 days after the second AZD1222 dose. The source of these receptors is an adult who received the AZD1222 COVID-19 vaccine. Each CDR3 is given with its conserved first and last residue. The D gene is left open where the match is weak.

v_gene	d_gene	j_gene	CDR3aa
TRBV28	.	TRBJ1-5	CASSSSPRGQPQHF
TRBV15	.	TRBJ2-5	CATSRGPSLAFETQYF
TRBV7-8	.	TRBJ1-5	CASSLGAVNSNQPQHF
TRBV19	.	TRBJ1-1	CASSISRDGAEAFF
TRBV5-4	.	TRBJ1-2	CASSLGRGQDGYTF
TRBV5-1	TRBD1	TRBJ1-6	CASSLGDRLNSPLHF
TRBV5-4	.	TRBJ2-7	CASSIGTAREQYF
TRBV10-2	TRBD2	TRBJ2-7	CASRSIAGTYEQYF
TRBV9	.	TRBJ1-4	CASSTISSPNGEKLFF
TRBV30	.	TRBJ1-1	CAWSTGTPEAFF
TRBV29-1	.	TRBJ1-1	CSVQTTEAFF
TRBV11-2	.	TRBJ1-1	CASSLNWETEAFF
TRBV29-1	TRBD1	TRBJ2-7	CSGRDSLYEQYF
TRBV11-2	.	TRBJ1-1	CASSSSGRVETEAFF
TRBV9	.	TRBJ2-3	CASSVDWGMQYF
TRBV10-3	.	TRBJ1-5	CAIRRSSGGHDQPQHF